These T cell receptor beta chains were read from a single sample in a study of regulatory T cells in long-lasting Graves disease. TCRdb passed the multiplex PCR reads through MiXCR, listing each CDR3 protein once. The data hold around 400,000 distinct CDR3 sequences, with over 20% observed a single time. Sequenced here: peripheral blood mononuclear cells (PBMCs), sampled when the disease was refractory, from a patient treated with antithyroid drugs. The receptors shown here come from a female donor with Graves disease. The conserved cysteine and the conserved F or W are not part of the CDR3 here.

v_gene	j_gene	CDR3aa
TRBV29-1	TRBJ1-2	SVDGGRSNYGYT
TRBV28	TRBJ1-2	ASSFEDRGLYGYT
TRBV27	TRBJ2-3	ASTGRITGGSTDTQY
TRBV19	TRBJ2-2	ASSSPIAGPYTGELF
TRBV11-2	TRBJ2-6	ASSLVFRSSTSGANVLT
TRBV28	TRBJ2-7	ASSLRQGSSEQY
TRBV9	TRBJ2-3	ASSPSDSADTQY
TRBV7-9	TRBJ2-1	ASSFANEQF
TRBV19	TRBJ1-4	ASVAGTNEKLF
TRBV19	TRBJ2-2	ASSIDRGLIGELF
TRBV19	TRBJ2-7	ASSDSVYEQY
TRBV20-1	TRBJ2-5	SAPPRAYQETQY
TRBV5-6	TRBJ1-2	ASSLDYTVGKRDT
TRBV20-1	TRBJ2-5	SARPERERLETQY
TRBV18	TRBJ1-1	ASSPDTVPLGEAF
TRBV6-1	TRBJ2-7	ASSVAGGSRSYEQY
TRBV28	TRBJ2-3	ASTRVGDTQY
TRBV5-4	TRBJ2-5	ASSSPGQGALGETQY
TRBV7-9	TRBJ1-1	ASSLGGDLPEAF
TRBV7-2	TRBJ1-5	ASSAFGETNQPQH
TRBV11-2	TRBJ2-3	ASSPRTSGRMDTQY
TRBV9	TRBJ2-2	ASSVEQAGTGELF
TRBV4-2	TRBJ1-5	ASSQRGNSNQPQH
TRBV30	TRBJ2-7	AWNSGTGVPYEQY
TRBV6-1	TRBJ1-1	ASSESPGRRNTEAF
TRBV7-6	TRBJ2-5	ASSFPQGTQY
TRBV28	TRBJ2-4	ASSPIRGGGNIQY
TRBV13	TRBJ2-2	ASSLGLRGDTGELF
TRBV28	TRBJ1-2	ASSLGPAGRGYT
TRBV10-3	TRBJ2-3	AIRAPGTGETDTQY
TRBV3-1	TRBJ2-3	ASSQEASPGVDTQY
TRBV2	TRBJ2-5	ASTGTTRETQY
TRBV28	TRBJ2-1	ASSFGMSSYNEQF
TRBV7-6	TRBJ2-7	ASSPETGPYEQY
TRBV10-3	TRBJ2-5	AISESTLAQETQY
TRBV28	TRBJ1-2	ASSYERTHGYT
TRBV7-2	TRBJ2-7	ASSLARGSEEQY
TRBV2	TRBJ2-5	ASSDSETQY
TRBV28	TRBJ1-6	ASRSLRAYNSPLH
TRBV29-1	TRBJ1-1	SASIQGTEAF
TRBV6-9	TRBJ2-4	ASSSGTVRNIQY
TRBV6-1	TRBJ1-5	ASNPTGNQPQH
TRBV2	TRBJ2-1	ASSETVYNEQF
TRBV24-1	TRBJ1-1	ATSGGRSTEAF